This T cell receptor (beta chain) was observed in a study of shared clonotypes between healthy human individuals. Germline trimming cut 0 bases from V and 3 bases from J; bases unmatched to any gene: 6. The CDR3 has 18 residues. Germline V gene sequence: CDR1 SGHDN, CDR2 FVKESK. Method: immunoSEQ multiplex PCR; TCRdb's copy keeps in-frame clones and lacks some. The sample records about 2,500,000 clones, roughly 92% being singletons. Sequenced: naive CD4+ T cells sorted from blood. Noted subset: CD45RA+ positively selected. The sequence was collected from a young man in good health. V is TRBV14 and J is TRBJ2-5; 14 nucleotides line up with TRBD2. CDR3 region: CASSQDPTSGRAEETQYF. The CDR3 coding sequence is TGTGCCAGCAGCCAAGATCCGACTAGCGGGAGGGCCGAAGAGACCCAGTACTTC.